This T cell receptor beta chain was captured by sequencing in a study of T cells in Graves' hyperthyroidism and ophthalmopathy. RNA transcripts gave rise to amplified TCR beta CDR3 regions. When the TCR CDR3 underwent first-round RT-PCR, the HTBI primer set was used. TCRdb recomputed calls from the multiplex PCR reads with MiXCR, one row per CDR3 protein. There are around 600,000 distinct CDR3 sequences in the sample; more than 15% occur only once, and about 3.5% lies in the top ten. About this clonotype: A clone one base away is much larger, so this may be a read error.

The germline V gene has CDR1 KGHSH and CDR2 LQKENI. Trimming cost V 3 bases and J 3 bases, with 14 bases left between them. CDR3 length: 16 amino acids. The receptor comes from a woman in her 40s with Graves' ophthalmopathy. Sequenced material: blood. J is TRBJ1-4 and V is TRBV18, with D unclear. The CDR3 sequence: CASSPSGALPNEKLFF. The CDR3 coding sequence is TGTGCCAGCTCACCCAGCGGTGCCCTGCCTAATGAAAAACTGTTTTTT.